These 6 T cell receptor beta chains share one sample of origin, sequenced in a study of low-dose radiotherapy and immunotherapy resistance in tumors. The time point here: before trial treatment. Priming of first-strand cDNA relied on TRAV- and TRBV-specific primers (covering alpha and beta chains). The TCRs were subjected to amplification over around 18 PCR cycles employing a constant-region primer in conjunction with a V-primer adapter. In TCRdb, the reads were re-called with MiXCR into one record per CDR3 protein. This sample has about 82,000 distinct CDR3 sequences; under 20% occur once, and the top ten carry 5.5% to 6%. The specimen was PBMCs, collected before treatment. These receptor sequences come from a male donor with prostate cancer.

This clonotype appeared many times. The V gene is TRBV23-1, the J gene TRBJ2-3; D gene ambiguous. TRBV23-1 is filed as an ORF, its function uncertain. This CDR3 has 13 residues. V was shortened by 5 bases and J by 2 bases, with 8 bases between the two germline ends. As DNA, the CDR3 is TGCGCCAGCAGTTTGGGAAACACAGATACGCAGTATTTT. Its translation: CASSLGNTDTQYF.

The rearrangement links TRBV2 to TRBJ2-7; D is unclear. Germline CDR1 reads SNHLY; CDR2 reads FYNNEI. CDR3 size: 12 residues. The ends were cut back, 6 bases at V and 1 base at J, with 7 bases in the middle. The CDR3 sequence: CASRYSSYEQYF. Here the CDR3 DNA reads TGTGCCAGCAGGTACAGTTCCTACGAGCAGTACTTC.

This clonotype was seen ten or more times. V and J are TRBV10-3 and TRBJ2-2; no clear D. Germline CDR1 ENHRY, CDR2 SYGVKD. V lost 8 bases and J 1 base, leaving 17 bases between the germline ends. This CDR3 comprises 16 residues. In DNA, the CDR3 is TGTGCCATCCCTAAGACCTTAGGGATGAACACCGGGGAGCTGTTTTTT. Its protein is CAIPKTLGMNTGELFF.

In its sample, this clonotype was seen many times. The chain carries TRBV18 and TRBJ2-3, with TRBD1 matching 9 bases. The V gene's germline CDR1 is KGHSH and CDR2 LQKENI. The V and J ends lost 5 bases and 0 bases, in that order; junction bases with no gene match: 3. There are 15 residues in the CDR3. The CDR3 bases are TGTGCCAGCTCAGACGGACAGGGGAGCACAGATACGCAGTATTTT. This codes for CASSDGQGSTDTQYF.

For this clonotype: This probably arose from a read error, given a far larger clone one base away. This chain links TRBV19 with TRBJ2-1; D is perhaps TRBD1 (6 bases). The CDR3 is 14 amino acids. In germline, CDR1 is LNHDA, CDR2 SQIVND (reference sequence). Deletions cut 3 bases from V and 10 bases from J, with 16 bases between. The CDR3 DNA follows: TGTGCCAGTAGTATCGGACAGCGTACCTACGAGCAGTTCTTC. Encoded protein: CASSIGQRTYEQFF.

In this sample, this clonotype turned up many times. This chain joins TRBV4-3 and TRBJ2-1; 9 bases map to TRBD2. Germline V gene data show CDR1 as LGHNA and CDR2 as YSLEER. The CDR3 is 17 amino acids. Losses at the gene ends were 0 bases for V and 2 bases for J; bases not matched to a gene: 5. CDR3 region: CASSQDRASGAYNEQFF. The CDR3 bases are TGCGCCAGCAGCCAAGATCGGGCTAGCGGGGCCTACAATGAGCAGTTCTTC.